This T cell receptor beta chain was sequenced in a study of blood T cell repertoires in COVID-19. Study-wide background: Sites across the United States, Italy and Spain contributed samples from acute and convalescent COVID-19.

Sequenced by immunoSEQ multiplex PCR; TCRdb stores in-frame clones only, minus some. The sample has approximately 75,000 clones, over 75% seen once. This CDR3 spans 14 amino acids. Unmatched junction bases numbered 2, after V lost 3 bases and J lost 2 bases. Germline CDR1 reads MDHEN; CDR2 reads SYDVKM. The chain links TRBV28 to TRBJ1-2; 8 nucleotides line up with TRBD1. What was sequenced was peripheral blood. This clonotype was sampled from a man in his forties or fifties with acute or convalescent COVID-19. CDR3 residues: CASSFSGGNYGYTF. The CDR3 bases are TGTGCCAGCAGTTTTTCAGGGGGCAACTATGGCTACACCTTC.